This TCR beta chain was sequenced during a study of identical twins. MiXCR, run by TCRdb on the 5' RACE reads, gives a single entry per CDR3 protein. The sample yields 200,000 to 250,000 distinct CDR3 sequences, 10% to 15% seen once. Concerning this clonotype: Its antigen remains unknown.

General study results and limits: The study found excess low generation probability among twin-shared out-of-frame alpha sequences. A lower insertion count was a feature of abundant cord blood beta clonotypes, with no such feature in memory repertoires.

The V segment lost 5 bases and the J segment 9 bases; nucleotides outside the gene matches: 11. The CDR3 sequence is 16 residues long. These records were also assigned to another study, of yellow fever vaccine responses in identical twins.

Sample: memory (CD45RO+) T cells sorted from blood. This clonotype was obtained from a woman aged 18-29 years in good health. This chain connects TRBV12-3 or TRBV12-4 to TRBJ2-1; TRBD1 matches 12 bases. The CDR3 DNA reads as TGTGCCAGCAGTCCCACCCGGGACAGGGGGCCTATTGAGCAGTTCTTC. Its translation: CASSPTRDRGPIEQFF.